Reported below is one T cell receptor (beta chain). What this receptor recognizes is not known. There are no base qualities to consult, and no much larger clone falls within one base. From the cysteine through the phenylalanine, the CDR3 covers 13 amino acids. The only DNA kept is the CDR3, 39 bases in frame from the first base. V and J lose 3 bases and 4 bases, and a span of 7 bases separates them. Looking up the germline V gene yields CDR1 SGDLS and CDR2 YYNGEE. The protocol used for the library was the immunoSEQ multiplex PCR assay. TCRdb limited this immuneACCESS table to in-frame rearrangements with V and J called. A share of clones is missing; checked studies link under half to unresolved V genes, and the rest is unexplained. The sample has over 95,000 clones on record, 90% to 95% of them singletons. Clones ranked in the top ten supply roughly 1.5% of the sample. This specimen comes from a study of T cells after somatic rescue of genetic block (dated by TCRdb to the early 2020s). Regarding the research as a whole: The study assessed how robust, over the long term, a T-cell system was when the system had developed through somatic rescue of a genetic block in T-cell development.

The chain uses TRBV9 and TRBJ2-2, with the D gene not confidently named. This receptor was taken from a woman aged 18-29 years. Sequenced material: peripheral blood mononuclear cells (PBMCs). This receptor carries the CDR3 CASSAEFTGELFF. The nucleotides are TGTGCCAGCAGCGCAGAGTTCACCGGGGAGCTGTTTTTT.